The 25 T cell receptor beta chains below come from one sample, sequenced in a study of shared clonotypes between healthy human individuals. Repertoires were generated with immunoSEQ multiplex PCR, while TCRdb's copy carries only in-frame clones and drops some. The sample holds hundreds of thousands of clones, over 90% seen once. CD45RO negativity and positive selection for CCR7 defined naive CD8 cells, a population that excluded terminally differentiated effector memory CD45RA+ cells. The material sequenced was naive CD8+ T cells sorted from blood. The receptors derive from a man in his thirties or forties in good health.

The chain is built from TRBV9 and TRBJ2-1; D may be TRBD2 (5 bases). The CDR3 extends over 17 amino acids. V lost 0 bases, J lost 7 bases, and 20 bases lay in between. Germline V gene lookup returns CDR1 SGDLS and CDR2 YYNGEE. CDR3 nucleotides: TGTGCCAGCAGCGTAGCGATAAGCGGCGGGCTCGGGAATGAGCAGTTCTTC. The encoded protein is CASSVAISGGLGNEQFF.

The rearrangement uses TRBV27 and TRBJ2-7; TRBD1 aligns across 9 bases. This CDR3 contains 15 residues. The junction had 9 bases not matched to a gene; V was cut back by 3 bases and J by 6 bases. Germline V gene sequence: CDR1 MNHEY, CDR2 SMNVEV (reference sequence). For the CDR3, the DNA is TGTGCCAGCAGTTTGGGACAGGGTCTCGACCTCGAGCAGTACTTC. This sequence encodes CASSLGQGLDLEQYF.

The rearrangement links TRBV21-1 to TRBJ2-7. TRBV21-1 represents a pseudogene. This CDR3 is built from 12 residues. The chain's CDR3 is CASSKAPHEQYF. CDR3 coding DNA: TGTGCCAGCAGCAAAGCCCCCCACGAGCAGTACTTC.

This clone was observed once. The chain has TRBV7-9 and TRBJ1-4; a weak D match, TRBD1 (6 bases). The V gene lost 1 base and the J gene lost 1 base, with 10 bases spanning the gap. CDR1 is SEHNR, CDR2 FQNEAQ, per germline (reference sequence). This CDR3 spans 16 amino acids. The chain's CDR3 is CASSLGAGVTNEKLFF. The DNA of the CDR3 is TGTGCCAGCAGCTTAGGGGCAGGGGTAACTAATGAAAAACTGTTTTTT. Looking up the rest from reference TRBV7-9 and TRBJ1-4 gives the full variable domain: DTGVSQNPRHKITKRGQNVTFRCDPISEHNRLYWYRQTLGQGPEFLTYFQNEAQLEKSRLLSDRFSAERPKGSFSTLEIQRTEQGDSAMYLCASSLGAGVTNEKLFFGSGTQLSVL.

This sequence joins TRBV30 and TRBJ2-3; possibly TRBD1 or TRBD2 for D (6 bases each). The CDR3 has 14 amino acids. Per germline, CDR1 GTSNPN and CDR2 SVGIG (reference sequence). The V and J ends lost 8 bases and 3 bases respectively, with 18 bases between them. For the CDR3, the DNA is TGTGCCGGGGAACAGGGCGGGGTGACAGATACGCAGTATTTT. This encodes CAGEQGGVTDTQYF.

The chain uses TRBV25-1 and TRBJ1-2, with TRBD1 identical over 7 bases. The germline gives CDR1 MGHDK, CDR2 SYGVNS. After removal of 10 bases from V and 7 bases from J, the junction contained 6 bases not matched to a gene. The CDR3 length is 11 residues. CDR3 DNA sequence: TGTGCCATCCAGACAGGGCCTGGCTACACCTTC. Its translation is CAIQTGPGYTF.

This rearrangement joins TRBV7-9 to TRBJ2-7; 8 positions match TRBD2. The CDR3 runs 16 residues. Trimming at V came to 1 base and at J to 0 bases, leaving 5 bases not matched to a gene. Germline CDR1 and CDR2: SEHNR and FQNEAQ (reference sequence). CDR3 residues: CASSLGSSGFSYEQYF. The CDR3 coding sequence is TGTGCCAGCAGCTTAGGGTCTAGCGGGTTCTCCTACGAGCAGTACTTC.

The rearrangement joins TRBV27 to TRBJ2-3; possibly TRBD2 for D (5 bases). V was pared by 5 bases and J by 2 bases, with 20 bases between. The length of the CDR3 is 17 residues. Looked up from germline, CDR1 is MNHEY and CDR2 is SMNVEV (reference sequence). The CDR3 nucleotides read TGTGCCAGCAGTCTCATACCCTCCAACGGGGACACAGATACGCAGTATTTT. Translated: CASSLIPSNGDTDTQYF.

This clone has only one observation. V and J are TRBV6-6 and TRBJ2-7, with D perhaps TRBD2 (6 bases). Germline lookup yields CDR1 MNHNY and CDR2 SVGAGI (reference sequence). Between the trimmed V and J ends, which lost 2 bases and 2 bases, there was a span of 16 bases. The CDR3 extends over 16 amino acids. The CDR3 loop is CASSYALEGTAYEQYF. CDR3 sequence (DNA): TGTGCCAGCAGTTACGCTCTGGAGGGGACGGCCTACGAGCAGTACTTC.

The chain is built from TRBV29-1 and TRBJ2-7; D is undetermined. Deletions cut 4 bases from V and 3 bases from J, with 10 bases between. Germline V gene lookup returns CDR1 SQVTM and CDR2 ANQGSEA. The length of the CDR3 is 12 residues. The CDR3 here is CSVVDPNYEQYF. CDR3 coding DNA: TGCAGCGTTGTGGACCCAAACTACGAGCAGTACTTC.

J is TRBJ1-1 and V is TRBV6-4; D is uncertain. The CDR3 extends over 16 amino acids. V was cut by 6 bases and J by 0 bases, with 17 bases left in between. Germline values: CDR1 MRHNA, CDR2 SNTAGT. The CDR3 sequence: CASSHPPPGLNTEAFF. CDR3 in DNA: TGTGCCAGCAGCCACCCACCCCCAGGCTTGAACACTGAAGCTTTCTTT.

The rearrangement uses TRBV5-6 and TRBJ1-1; D remains unclear. V dropped 4 bases and J dropped 1 base, with 5 bases sitting between them. This CDR3 spans 12 amino acids. The V gene's germline CDR1 is SGHDT and CDR2 YYEEEE. CDR3 sequence: CASSPGNTEAFF. Written as DNA, the CDR3 is TGTGCCAGCAGCCCGGGGAACACTGAAGCTTTCTTT.

This clone was detected once. The chain uses TRBV4-1 and TRBJ2-6; the D is unclear. The CDR3 is 14 amino acids. V was cut by 0 bases and J by 9 bases, with 9 bases left in between. CDR1 MGHRA and CDR2 YSYEKL come from the germline V gene. The CDR3 nucleotides read TGCGCCAGCAGCCAAGATAATTCGGACAACGTCCTGACTTTC. Its protein is CASSQDNSDNVLTF.

This clone has a handful of counts. This chain joins TRBV6-4 and TRBJ2-1; 10 bases are a match to TRBD1. Germline values: CDR1 MRHNA, CDR2 SNTAGT. This CDR3 is 16 amino acids long. Trimming removed 6 bases from V and 6 bases from J; junction bases left unmatched: 11. CDR3 DNA sequence: TGTGCCAGCAGCGAATCCGGGACAGGGGCGGGCAATGAGCAGTTCTTC. Its protein is CASSESGTGAGNEQFF.

V usage is TRBV11-2 and J usage is TRBJ1-1, with D perhaps matching TRBD1 (5 bases). The CDR3 extends over 15 amino acids. CDR1 is SGHAT, CDR2 FQNNGV, per germline. Trimming cost V 4 bases and J 3 bases, with 15 bases left between them. CDR3 sequence: CASSWGGGYDTEAFF. The DNA for the CDR3 is TGTGCCAGCAGCTGGGGGGGAGGGTATGACACTGAAGCTTTCTTT. Combining the CDR3 with reference TRBV11-2 and TRBJ1-1 gives the whole variable domain EAGVAQSPRYKIIEKRQSVAFWCNPISGHATLYWYQQILGQGPKLLIQFQNNGVVDDSQLPKDRFSAERLKGVDSTLKIQPAKLEDSAVYLCASSWGGGYDTEAFFGQGTRLTVV.

The chain combines TRBV5-4 with TRBJ2-3; D is uncertain. V was trimmed by 3 bases and J by 2 bases, leaving 7 bases between them. The CDR3 contains 13 residues. From germline, CDR1 is SGHNT and CDR2 YYREEE (reference sequence). In nucleotides, the CDR3 is TGTGCCAGCAGCTGGGCGACCACAGATACGCAGTATTTT. Translated: CASSWATTDTQYF.

CDR3 coding DNA: TGTGCCAGCAGTTTAGGCCTAGTGGATGAGCAGTTCTTC. This gives the protein CASSLGLVDEQFF. The chain links TRBV27 to TRBJ2-1; D call uncertain. The ends were cut back, 2 bases at V and 8 bases at J, with 10 bases in the middle. Germline V gene data show CDR1 as MNHEY and CDR2 as SMNVEV (reference sequence). There are 13 residues in the CDR3.

This chain connects TRBV5-1 to TRBJ1-2, with D hard to call. V was trimmed by 4 bases and J by 0 bases, leaving 13 bases between them. In germline, CDR1 is SGHRS, CDR2 YFSETQ. This CDR3 has 15 amino acids. The chain's CDR3 is CASSPEGVANYGYTF. CDR3 nucleotide sequence: TGCGCCAGCAGCCCGGAGGGCGTAGCTAACTATGGCTACACCTTC.

This chain connects TRBV27 to TRBJ2-3; D call uncertain. Germline-derived CDR1 and CDR2 are MNHEY and SMNVEV (reference sequence). V lost 8 bases, J lost 0 bases, and 21 bases lay in between. The CDR3 extends over 17 amino acids. The CDR3, as DNA: TGTGCCAGCCTTCAACGGTGGGAAAAATCTAGCACAGATACGCAGTATTTT. It encodes CASLQRWEKSSTDTQYF.

In its sample, this clone was seen once. This rearrangement joins TRBV7-2 to TRBJ2-3, with 8 nucleotides matching TRBD2. Per the germline V gene, CDR1 is SGHTA and CDR2 is FQGNSA. This CDR3 comprises 16 residues. The V gene end was trimmed by 3 bases and the J gene end by 3 bases; junction bases not matched to a gene: 8. The CDR3 here is CASSFTSGGLTDTQYF. For the CDR3, the DNA is TGTGCCAGCAGCTTCACTAGCGGAGGTCTGACAGATACGCAGTATTTT.

This sequence joins TRBV11-2 and TRBJ2-3; D possibly corresponds to TRBD1 (6 bases). CDR1 and CDR2 (germline): SGHAT, FQNNGV. Trimming pared 3 bases from V and 5 bases from J, leaving 15 bases between. The CDR3 loop spans 15 amino acids. CDR3 sequence: CASSFIRGLGDTQYF. CDR3 in DNA: TGTGCCAGCAGCTTCATAAGGGGGTTGGGAGATACGCAGTATTTT.

V is TRBV6-5 and J is TRBJ1-4; D is unclear. Trimming stripped 3 bases from V and 0 bases from J, with 8 bases between. The CDR3 spans 15 residues. The germline gives CDR1 MNHEY, CDR2 SVGAGI. Here the CDR3 DNA reads TGTGCCAGCAGTTATATTTCTGCAACTAATGAAAAACTGTTTTTT. Amino acid sequence: CASSYISATNEKLFF.

The V and J genes are TRBV2 and TRBJ2-3; D is unclear. The germline V gene encodes CDR1 SNHLY and CDR2 FYNNEI. The CDR3 is 15 residues long. Trimming pared 4 bases from V and 4 bases from J, leaving 15 bases between. The CDR3 DNA reads TGTGCCAGCAGTGCCTCGGTGATCCTACCAGATACGCAGTATTTT. Protein product: CASSASVILPDTQYF.

V gene TRBV30 combines with J gene TRBJ2-3, with a weak D call TRBD2 (5 bases). Trimming removed 2 bases at V and 0 bases at J, with 9 bases between. CDR3 length: 14 residues. Looked up from germline, CDR1 is GTSNPN and CDR2 is SVGIG (reference sequence). The DNA of the CDR3 is TGTGCCTGGAGTAGAGGGCTCAGCACAGATACGCAGTATTTT. This codes for CAWSRGLSTDTQYF.

The chain recombines TRBV16 with TRBJ1-2; tentative D call: TRBD1 (6 bases). V shed 2 bases and J shed 4 bases, with 14 bases lying between them. Germline assignment: CDR1 KGHSY and CDR2 FQNENV. The CDR3 covers 15 residues. CDR3 sequence: CASSQGDTYFYGYTF. CDR3 nucleotide sequence: TGTGCCAGCAGCCAAGGGGACACTTACTTCTATGGCTACACCTTC.